The 10 T cell receptor beta chains in this list originate from one sample, sequenced in a study of blood T cell repertoires in COVID-19. The assay was immunoSEQ multiplex PCR, and TCRdb's table has in-frame clones only and misses some. The sample records about 300,000 clones, about 90% being singletons. The material sequenced was peripheral blood. The origin of the receptors is a woman aged 30 to 39 with COVID-19, enrolled during active disease.

Of note for this clone: A junction end diverges from the germline sequence, so it may reflect a read error. This chain uses TRBV2 with TRBJ2-2; 8 bases are shared with TRBD2. Looked up from germline, CDR1 is SNHLY and CDR2 is FYNNEI. The CDR3 is made up of 16 amino acids. CDR3: CASSEVAGGETGELFF. For the CDR3, the DNA is TGTGCCAGTAGTGAGGTCGCGGGGGGAGAGACCGGGGAGCTGTTTTTT. Supplemented by reference TRBV2 and TRBJ2-2, the full variable domain reads EPEVTQTPSHQVTQMGQEVILRCVPISNHLYFYWYRQILGQKVEFLVSFYNNEISEKSEIFDDQFSVERPDGSNFTLKIRSTKLEDSAMYFCASSEVAGGETGELFFGEGSRLTVL.

DNA of the CDR3: TGCGCCAGCAGCTTGGTGTTGGGGGCCGGGACAGTCTACGAGCAGTACTTC. Its translation: CASSLVLGAGTVYEQYF. This chain links TRBV5-1 with TRBJ2-7; TRBD1 matches 7 bases. V lost 0 bases and J lost 3; bases outside the gene matches: 12. Germline CDR1 SGHRS, CDR2 YFSETQ. This CDR3 is 17 amino acids long.

The V gene is TRBV18, the J gene TRBJ1-2; 11 bases align to TRBD1. The CDR3 runs 15 residues. J gave up 4 bases and V 5 bases, and 6 bases lay outside the gene matches. CDR1 KGHSH and CDR2 LQKENI come from the germline V gene. The CDR3 nucleotides are TGTGCCAGCTCAGAGGACAGGGGGCTCCCCTATGGCTACACCTTC. Translated, it gives CASSEDRGLPYGYTF.

The V and J genes are TRBV9 and TRBJ2-7; 7 bases map to TRBD1. The CDR3 has 14 amino acids. Germline assignment: CDR1 SGDLS and CDR2 YYNGEE. Germline trimming cut 2 bases from V and 4 bases from J; bases unmatched to any gene: 6. The CDR3 loop is CASSVEGATYEQYF. The CDR3 nucleotides read TGTGCCAGCAGCGTCGAGGGGGCTACGTACGAGCAGTACTTC.

The chain links TRBV6-6 to TRBJ2-6; D gene unclear. The germline V gene has CDR1 MNHNY and CDR2 SVGAGI (reference sequence). The CDR3 extends over 15 amino acids. The V end was cut by 2 bases, the J end by 0 bases, with 5 bases between. This CDR3 reads CASSYQNSGANVLTF. The CDR3, as DNA: TGTGCCAGCAGTTACCAGAACTCTGGGGCCAACGTCCTGACTTTC.

This clone was observed a single time. The chain couples TRBV19 to TRBJ2-1, with TRBD2 matching over 9 bases. J lost 9 bases, V lost 1 base, and 10 bases had no gene match. This CDR3 region has 16 residues. The V gene's germline CDR1 is LNHDA and CDR2 SQIVND (reference sequence). The CDR3 DNA is TGTGCCAGTAGTATAGGGTGGCTAGCGGGGAGGGGTGAGCAGTTCTTC. It is translated as CASSIGWLAGRGEQFF.

The rearrangement joins TRBV5-4 to TRBJ1-1; 8 nucleotides align to TRBD1. The CDR3 covers 16 residues. V was clipped by 6 bases and J by 1 base; unmatched bases: 11. Germline-derived CDR1 and CDR2 are SGHNT and YYREEE (reference sequence). As DNA, the CDR3 is TGTGCCAGCAACAAAGACCCGGGACAGGAGAACACTGAAGCTTTCTTT. Residues: CASNKDPGQENTEAFF.

V gene TRBV5-6 combines with J gene TRBJ1-4; 7 positions match TRBD1. V trimming: 6 bases; J trimming: 6 bases; junction bases outside the gene matches: 8. Germline lookup yields CDR1 SGHDT and CDR2 YYEEEE. CDR3 length equals 14 residues. The CDR3 sequence: CASTYRGTDEKLFF. The CDR3 bases are TGTGCCAGCACGTACAGGGGAACGGATGAAAAACTGTTTTTT.

The V gene is TRBV11-3, the J gene TRBJ2-4, with 12 bases that match TRBD2. J gave up 2 bases and V 5 bases, and 10 bases lay outside the gene matches. Per the germline V gene, CDR1 is SGHNT and CDR2 is YENEEA. The length of the CDR3 is 18 residues. CDR3 amino acids: CASSPRLGLAGPKNIQYF. The CDR3 DNA is TGTGCCAGCAGCCCCCGGTTGGGACTAGCGGGTCCCAAAAACATTCAGTACTTC.

This rearrangement joins TRBV28 to TRBJ1-3; D is uncertain. The CDR3 sequence is 23 residues long. V lost 1 base and J lost 1, with 32 bases in between. Germline V gives CDR1 MDHEN, CDR2 SYDVKM. This chain's CDR3 is CASSLLGVAGLISAPLSGNTIYF. In nucleotides, the CDR3 is TGTGCCAGCAGTTTATTGGGTGTCGCAGGCCTCATCTCGGCCCCACTTTCTGGAAACACCATATATTTT.